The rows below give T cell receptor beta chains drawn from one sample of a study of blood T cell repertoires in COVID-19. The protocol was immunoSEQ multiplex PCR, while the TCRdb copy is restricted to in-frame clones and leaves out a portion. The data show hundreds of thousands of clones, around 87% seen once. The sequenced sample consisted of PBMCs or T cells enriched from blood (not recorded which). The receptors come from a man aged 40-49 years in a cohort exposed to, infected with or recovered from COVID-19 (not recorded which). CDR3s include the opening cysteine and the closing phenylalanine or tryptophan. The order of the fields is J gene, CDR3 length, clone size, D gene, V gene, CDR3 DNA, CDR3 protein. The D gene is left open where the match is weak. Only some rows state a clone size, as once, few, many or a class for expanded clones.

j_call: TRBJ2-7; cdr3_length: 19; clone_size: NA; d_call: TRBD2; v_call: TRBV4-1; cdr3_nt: TGCGCCAGCAGCCAGACCGGGACTAGCGGGAGGGCTAGCTCCTACGAGCAGTACTTC; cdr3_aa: CASSQTGTSGRASSYEQYF
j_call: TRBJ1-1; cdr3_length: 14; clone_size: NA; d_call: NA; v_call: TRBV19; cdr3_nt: TGTGCCAGTAGTCGACTCGGGGGGAACACTGAAGCTTTCTTT; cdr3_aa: CASSRLGGNTEAFF
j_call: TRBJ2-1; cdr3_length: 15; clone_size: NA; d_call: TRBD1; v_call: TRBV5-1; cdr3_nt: TGCGCCAGCGCCACCGGGACAGGGACCTACAATGAGCAGTTCTTC; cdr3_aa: CASATGTGTYNEQFF
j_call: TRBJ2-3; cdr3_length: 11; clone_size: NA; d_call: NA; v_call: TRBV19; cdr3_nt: TGTGCCAGTAGTATTAGAGATACGCAGTATTTT; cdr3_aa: CASSIRDTQYF
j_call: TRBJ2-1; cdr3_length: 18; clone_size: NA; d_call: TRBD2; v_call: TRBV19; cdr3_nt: TGTGCCAGTAGTCCCCGGACTAGCGGGAAACCATCCTACAATGAGCAGTTCTTC; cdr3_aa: CASSPRTSGKPSYNEQFF
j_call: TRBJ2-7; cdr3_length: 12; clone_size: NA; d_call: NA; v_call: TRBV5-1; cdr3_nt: TGCGCCAGCAGCCCATCTAGCGACGAGCAGTACTTC; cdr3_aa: CASSPSSDEQYF
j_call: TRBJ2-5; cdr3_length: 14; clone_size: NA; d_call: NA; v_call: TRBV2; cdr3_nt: TGTGCCAGCAGAGGGGGGGGAGCAGGAGAGACCCAGTACTTC; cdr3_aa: CASRGGGAGETQYF
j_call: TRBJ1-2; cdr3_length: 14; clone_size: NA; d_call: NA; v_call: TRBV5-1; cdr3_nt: TGCGCCAGCAGCTCGCTCCGGGGTAACTATGGCTACACCTTC; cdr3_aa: CASSSLRGNYGYTF
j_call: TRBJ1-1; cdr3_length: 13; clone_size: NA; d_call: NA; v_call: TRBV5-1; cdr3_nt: TGCGCCAGCAGCACCCCGGACGGGATGGTGGCTTTCTTT; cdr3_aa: CASSTPDGMVAFF
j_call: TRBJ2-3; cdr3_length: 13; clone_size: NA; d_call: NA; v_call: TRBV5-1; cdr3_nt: TGCGCCAGCAGCTTGGAACAGGGACATACGCAGTATTTT; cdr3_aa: CASSLEQGHTQYF
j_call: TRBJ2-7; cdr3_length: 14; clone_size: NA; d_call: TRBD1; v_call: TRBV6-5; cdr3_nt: TGTGCCAGCAGGGGGACAGGGGGTAGGTACGAGCAGTACTTC; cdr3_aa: CASRGTGGRYEQYF
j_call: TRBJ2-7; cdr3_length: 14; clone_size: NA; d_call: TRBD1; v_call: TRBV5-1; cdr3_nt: TGCGCCAGCAGCCCGGGACAGGGGTGGAGCGAGCAGTACTTC; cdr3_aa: CASSPGQGWSEQYF
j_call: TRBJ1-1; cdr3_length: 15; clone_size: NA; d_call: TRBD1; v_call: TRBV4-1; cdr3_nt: TGCGCCAGCAGCCAAGAGGACAGGGGGTGGACTGAAGCTTTCTTT; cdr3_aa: CASSQEDRGWTEAFF
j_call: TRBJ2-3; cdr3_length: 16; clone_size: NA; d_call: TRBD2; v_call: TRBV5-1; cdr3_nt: TGCGCCAGCAGCTTGGAGTCTAGCGGGAGACCTGATACGCAGTATTTT; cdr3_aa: CASSLESSGRPDTQYF
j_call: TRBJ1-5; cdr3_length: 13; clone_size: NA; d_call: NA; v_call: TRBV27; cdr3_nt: TGTGCCAGCAGGGGGACATTGGGACAGCCCCAGCATTTT; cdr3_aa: CASRGTLGQPQHF
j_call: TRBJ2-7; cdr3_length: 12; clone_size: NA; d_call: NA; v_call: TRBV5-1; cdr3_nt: TGCGCCAGTCACGAACAGGGATACGAGCAGTACTTC; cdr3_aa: CASHEQGYEQYF
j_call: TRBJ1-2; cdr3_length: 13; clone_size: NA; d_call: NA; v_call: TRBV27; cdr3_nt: TGTGCCAGCAGCCACAGGGAAGTCGATGGCTACACCTTC; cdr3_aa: CASSHREVDGYTF
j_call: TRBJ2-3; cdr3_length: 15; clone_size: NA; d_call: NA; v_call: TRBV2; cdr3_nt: TGTGCCAGCAGTGATGGTAGCGGAACAAACGATACGCAGTATTTT; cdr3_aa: CASSDGSGTNDTQYF
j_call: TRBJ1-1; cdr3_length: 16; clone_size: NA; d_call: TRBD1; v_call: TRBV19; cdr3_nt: TGTGCCAGTAGTAACCGGGACAGGGGTTTCGACACTGAAGCTTTCTTT; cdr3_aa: CASSNRDRGFDTEAFF
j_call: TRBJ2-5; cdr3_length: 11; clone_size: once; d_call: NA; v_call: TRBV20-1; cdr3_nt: TGCAGTGCTAGACCGAGGGAGACCCAGTACTTC; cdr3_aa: CSARPRETQYF
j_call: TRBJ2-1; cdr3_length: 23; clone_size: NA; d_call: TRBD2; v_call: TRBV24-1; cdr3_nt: TGTGCCACCAGTGATTGGCCAACCTCCATTGTGGGGACTAGCGGGAGGGCCATCGATGAGCAGTTCTTC; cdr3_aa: CATSDWPTSIVGTSGRAIDEQFF
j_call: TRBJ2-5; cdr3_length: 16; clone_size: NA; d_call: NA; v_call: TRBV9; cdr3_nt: TGTGCCCATAGGGGCAGGGCCCTATCAAATCAAGAGACCCAGTACTTC; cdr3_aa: CAHRGRALSNQETQYF
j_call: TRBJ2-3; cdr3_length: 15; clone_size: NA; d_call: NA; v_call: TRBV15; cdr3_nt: TGTGCCACCAGCAGAGATAGGTCTAGGGGAGATACGCAGTATTTT; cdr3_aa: CATSRDRSRGDTQYF
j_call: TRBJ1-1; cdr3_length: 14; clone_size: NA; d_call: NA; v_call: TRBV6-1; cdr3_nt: TGTGCCAGCAGTGAAAGAGGTAGGAACACTGAAGCTTTCTTT; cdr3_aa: CASSERGRNTEAFF
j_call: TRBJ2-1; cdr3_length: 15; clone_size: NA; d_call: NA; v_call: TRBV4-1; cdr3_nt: TGCGCCAGCAGCCGCGGACTGAAGGGTTACAATGAGCAGTTCTTC; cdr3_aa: CASSRGLKGYNEQFF
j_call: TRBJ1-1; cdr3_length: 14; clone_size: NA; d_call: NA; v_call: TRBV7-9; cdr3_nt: TGTGCCAGCAGCTTAGACGGTGGACTCACTGAAGCTTTCTTT; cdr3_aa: CASSLDGGLTEAFF
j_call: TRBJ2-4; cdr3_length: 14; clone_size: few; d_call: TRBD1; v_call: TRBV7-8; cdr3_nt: TGTGCCAGCAGCTTACCCCGACAGGGGTCAATTCAGTACTTC; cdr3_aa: CASSLPRQGSIQYF
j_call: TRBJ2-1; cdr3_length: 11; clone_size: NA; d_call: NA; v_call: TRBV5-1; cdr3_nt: TGCGCCAGCAGCTTTGCTAACGAGCAGTTCTTC; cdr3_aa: CASSFANEQFF
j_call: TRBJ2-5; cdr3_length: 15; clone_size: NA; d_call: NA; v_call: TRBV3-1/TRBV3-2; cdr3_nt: TGTGCCAGCAGCCAACGAGGGGGGGCCCAAGAGACCCAGTACTTC; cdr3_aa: CASSQRGGAQETQYF
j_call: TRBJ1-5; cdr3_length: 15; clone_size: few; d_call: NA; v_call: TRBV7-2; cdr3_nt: TGTGCCAGCAGCTTAGCGACGGCAGGCCCTCAGCCCCAGCATTTT; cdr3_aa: CASSLATAGPQPQHF
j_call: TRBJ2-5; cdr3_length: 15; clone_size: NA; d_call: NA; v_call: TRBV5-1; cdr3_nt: TGCGCCAGCAGCTTGGCCTCCCTCTTGCAAGAGACCCAGTACTTC; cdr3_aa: CASSLASLLQETQYF
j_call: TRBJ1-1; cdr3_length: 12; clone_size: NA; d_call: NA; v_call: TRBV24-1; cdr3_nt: TGTGCCACCAGTGATTATGGACAGAGCGCTTTCTTT; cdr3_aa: CATSDYGQSAFF
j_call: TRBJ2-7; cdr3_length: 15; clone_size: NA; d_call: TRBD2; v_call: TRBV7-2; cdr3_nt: TGTGCCAGCAGCTTATCGGCTAGCGGGAGTTACGAGCAGTACTTC; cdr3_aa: CASSLSASGSYEQYF
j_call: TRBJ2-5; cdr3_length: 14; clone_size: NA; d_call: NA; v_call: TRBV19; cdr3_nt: TGTGCCAGTAATGAGGGCTCGGACGTTGAGACCCAGTACTTC; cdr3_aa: CASNEGSDVETQYF
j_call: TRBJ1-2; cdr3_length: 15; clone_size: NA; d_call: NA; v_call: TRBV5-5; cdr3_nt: TGTGCCAGCAGCTTGCGCACGGAGTCAGACGGCGGCTACACCTTC; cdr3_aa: CASSLRTESDGGYTF
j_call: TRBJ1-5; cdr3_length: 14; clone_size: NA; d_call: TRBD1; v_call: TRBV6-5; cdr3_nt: TGTGCCAGCAGGGGACAGGGAAAAAATCAGCCCCAGCATTTT; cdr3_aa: CASRGQGKNQPQHF
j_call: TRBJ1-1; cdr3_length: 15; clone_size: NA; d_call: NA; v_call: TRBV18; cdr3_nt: TGTGCCAGCTCACCGACAAGCCTATCGAACACTGAAGCTTTCTTT; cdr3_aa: CASSPTSLSNTEAFF
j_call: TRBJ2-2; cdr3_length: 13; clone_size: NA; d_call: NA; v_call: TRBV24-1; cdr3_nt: TGTGCAACCCGGGACTGGAACACCGGGGAGCTGTTTTTT; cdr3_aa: CATRDWNTGELFF
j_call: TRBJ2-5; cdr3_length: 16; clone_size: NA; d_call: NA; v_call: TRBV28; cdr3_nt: TGTGCCAGCAGTCCACAGGACGGAGGGCAAATGGAGACCCAGTACTTC; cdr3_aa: CASSPQDGGQMETQYF
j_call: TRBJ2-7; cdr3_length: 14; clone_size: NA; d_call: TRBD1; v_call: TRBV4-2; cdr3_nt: TGTGCCAGCAGCGAAGGACAGGGGGACTACGAGCAGTACTTC; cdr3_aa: CASSEGQGDYEQYF
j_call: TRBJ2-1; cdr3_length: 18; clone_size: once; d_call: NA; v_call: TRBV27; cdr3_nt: TGTGCCAGCAGTTTATTGTCCAGGGGGACTAGTAATTCTCATGAGCAGTTCTTC; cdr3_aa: CASSLLSRGTSNSHEQFF
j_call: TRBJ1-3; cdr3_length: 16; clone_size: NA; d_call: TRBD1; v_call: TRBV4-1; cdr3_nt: TGCGCCAGCAGCCAGAGACCGACAGGGGGAGGAAACACCATATATTTT; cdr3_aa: CASSQRPTGGGNTIYF
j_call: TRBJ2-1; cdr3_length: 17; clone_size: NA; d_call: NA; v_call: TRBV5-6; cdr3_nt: TGTGCCAGCAGCTTCAACTCCAGGGTAAGCTCCTACAATGAGCAGTTCTTC; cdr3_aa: CASSFNSRVSSYNEQFF
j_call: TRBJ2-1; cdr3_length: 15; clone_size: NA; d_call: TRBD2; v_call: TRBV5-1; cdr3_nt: TGCGCCAGCAGCTTTGGGGCGGGAGCACTCAATGAGCAGTTCTTC; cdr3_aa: CASSFGAGALNEQFF
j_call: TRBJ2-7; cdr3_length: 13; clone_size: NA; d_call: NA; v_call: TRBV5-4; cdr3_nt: TGTGCCAGCAGCTACATCGCCTCCTACGAGCAGTACTTC; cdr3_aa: CASSYIASYEQYF
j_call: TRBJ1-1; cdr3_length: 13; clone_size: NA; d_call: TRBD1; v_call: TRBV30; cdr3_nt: TGTGCCTGGTCCAGGGGGTTGGGGTCTGAAGCTTTCTTT; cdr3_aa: CAWSRGLGSEAFF
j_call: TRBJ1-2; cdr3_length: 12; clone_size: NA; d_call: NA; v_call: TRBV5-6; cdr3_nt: TGTGCCAGCAGCCCAATGAACTATGGCTACACCTTC; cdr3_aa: CASSPMNYGYTF
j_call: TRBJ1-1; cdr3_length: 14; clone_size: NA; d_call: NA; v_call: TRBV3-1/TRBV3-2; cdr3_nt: TGTGCCAGCAGCCGTAACATCCAGAACACTGAAGCTTTCTTT; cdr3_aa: CASSRNIQNTEAFF
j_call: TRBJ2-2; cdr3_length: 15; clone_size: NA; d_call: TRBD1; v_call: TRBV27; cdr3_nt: TGTGCCAGCAGTCCTCAGGGGGCATGGACCGGGGAGCTGTTTTTT; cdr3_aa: CASSPQGAWTGELFF
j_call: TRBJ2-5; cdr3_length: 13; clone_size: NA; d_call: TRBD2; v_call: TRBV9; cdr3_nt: TGTGCCAGCAGCGTAGCGGGAGGAGAGACCCAGTACTTC; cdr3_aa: CASSVAGGETQYF
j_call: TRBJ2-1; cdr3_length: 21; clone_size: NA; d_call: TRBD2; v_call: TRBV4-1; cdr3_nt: TGCGCCAGCAGCCCCCGTGGCGGGGTAGCGGGCCCGTACGTATCATACAATGAGCAGTTCTTC; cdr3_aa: CASSPRGGVAGPYVSYNEQFF
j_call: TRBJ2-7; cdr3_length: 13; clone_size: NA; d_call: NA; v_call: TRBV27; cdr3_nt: TGTGCCAGCACCCCAACAAAGCGCTACGAGCAGTACTTC; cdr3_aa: CASTPTKRYEQYF
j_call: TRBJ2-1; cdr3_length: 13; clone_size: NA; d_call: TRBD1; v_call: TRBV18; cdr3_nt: TGTGCCAGCTCCCGACAGGGGAACAATGAGCAGTTCTTC; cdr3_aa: CASSRQGNNEQFF
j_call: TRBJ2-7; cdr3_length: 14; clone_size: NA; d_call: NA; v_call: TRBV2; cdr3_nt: TGTGCCAGCACCAAAGACCGGAGGGGCTACGAGCAGTACTTC; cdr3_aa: CASTKDRRGYEQYF
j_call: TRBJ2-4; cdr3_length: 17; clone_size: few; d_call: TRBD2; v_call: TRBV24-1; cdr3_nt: TGTGCCACCCACGGACTAGCGGGAGACGAGACCAAAAACATTCAGTACTTC; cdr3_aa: CATHGLAGDETKNIQYF
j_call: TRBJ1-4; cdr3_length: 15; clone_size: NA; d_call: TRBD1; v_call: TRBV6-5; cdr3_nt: TGTGCCAGCAGTCTAGGACAGGGAAGAGTTGAAAAACTGTTTTTT; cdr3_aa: CASSLGQGRVEKLFF
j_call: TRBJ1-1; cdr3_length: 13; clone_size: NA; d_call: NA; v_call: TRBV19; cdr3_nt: TGTGCCAGTAGTATAGACCCAGACAGGAAAGCTTTCTTT; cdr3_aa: CASSIDPDRKAFF
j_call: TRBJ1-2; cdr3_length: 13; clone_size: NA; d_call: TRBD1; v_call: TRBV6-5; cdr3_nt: TGTGCCAGCACCCCACAGGGGGCCTATGGCTACACCTTC; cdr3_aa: CASTPQGAYGYTF
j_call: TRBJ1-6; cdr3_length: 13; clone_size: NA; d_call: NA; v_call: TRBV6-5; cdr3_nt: TGTGCCAGCACAGACTCCTATAATTCACCCCTCCACTTT; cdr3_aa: CASTDSYNSPLHF
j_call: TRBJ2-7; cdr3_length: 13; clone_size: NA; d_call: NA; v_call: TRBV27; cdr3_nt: TGTGCCAGCTGGGAAGGGAGCTTCCACGAGCAGTACTTC; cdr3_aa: CASWEGSFHEQYF